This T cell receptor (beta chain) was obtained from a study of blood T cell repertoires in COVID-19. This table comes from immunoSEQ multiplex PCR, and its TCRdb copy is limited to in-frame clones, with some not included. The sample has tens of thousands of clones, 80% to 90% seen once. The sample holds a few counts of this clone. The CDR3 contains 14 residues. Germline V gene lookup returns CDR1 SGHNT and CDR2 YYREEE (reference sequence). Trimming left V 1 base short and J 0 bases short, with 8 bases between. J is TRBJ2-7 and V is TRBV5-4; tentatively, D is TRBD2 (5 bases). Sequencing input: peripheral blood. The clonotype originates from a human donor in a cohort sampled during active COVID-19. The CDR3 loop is CASSLSGSSYEQYF. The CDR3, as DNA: TGTGCCAGCAGCTTGAGCGGAAGCTCCTACGAGCAGTACTTC.